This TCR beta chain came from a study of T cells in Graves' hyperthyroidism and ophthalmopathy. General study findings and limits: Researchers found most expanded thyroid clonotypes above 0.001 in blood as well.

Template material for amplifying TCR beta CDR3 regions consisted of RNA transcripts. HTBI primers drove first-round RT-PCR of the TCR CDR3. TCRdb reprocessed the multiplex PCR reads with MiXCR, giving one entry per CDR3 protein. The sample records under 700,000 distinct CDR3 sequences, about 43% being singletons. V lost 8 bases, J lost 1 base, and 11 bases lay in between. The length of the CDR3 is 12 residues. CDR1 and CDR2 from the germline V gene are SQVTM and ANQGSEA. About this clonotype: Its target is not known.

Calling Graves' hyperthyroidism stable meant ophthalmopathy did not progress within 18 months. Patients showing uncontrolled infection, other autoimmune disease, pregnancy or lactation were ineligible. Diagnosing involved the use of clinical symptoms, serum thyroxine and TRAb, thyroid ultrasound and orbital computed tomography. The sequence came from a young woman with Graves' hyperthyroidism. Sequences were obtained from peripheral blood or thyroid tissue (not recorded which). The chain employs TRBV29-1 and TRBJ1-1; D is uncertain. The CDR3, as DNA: TGCAGCTGTCGACGGACGAACACTGAAGCTTTCTTT. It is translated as CSCRRTNTEAFF. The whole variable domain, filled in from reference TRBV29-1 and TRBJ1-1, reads SAVISQKPSRDICQRGTSLTIQCQVDSQVTMMFWYRQQPGQSLTLIATANQGSEATYESGFVIDKFPISRPNLTFSTLTVSNMSPEDSSIYLCSCRRTNTEAFFGQGTRLTVV.